This TCR beta chain was retrieved from a study of OX40 agonist ivuxolimab in advanced cancers. Some background on the complete study: Ivuxolimab was an agonistic, fully human IgG2 monoclonal antibody directed against OX40 (CD134), a costimulatory receptor. Intravenous ivuxolimab was administered to patients every 2 weeks at six dose levels: 0.01, 0.1, 0.3, 1.5, 3 and 10 mg/kg. Among the approximately 50 dose-escalation patients, 19 had hepatocellular carcinoma, roughly 15 melanoma, 9 renal cell carcinoma and 9 head and neck cancer. A male proportion of around 83% and a mean age of roughly 58 years, ranging from roughly 23 to 85, were recorded for the dose-escalation cohort. Prior anti-PD-1, anti-PD-L1 or anti-CTLA-4 therapy was permitted, and approximately 40% of dose-escalation patients had received checkpoint inhibitors. Three dose-escalation patients achieved partial responses, one with hepatocellular carcinoma and two with cutaneous melanoma. The purpose of peripheral TCRbeta sequencing was to test whether ivuxolimab changed TCR sequence diversity and led to clonal T-cell expansion. The paper describes the monotherapy dose-escalation part (N ≈ 49 patients) of the phase I trial of ivuxolimab. Overall results and qualifications from the work: In the 0.1-3.0 mg/kg groups, partial responders had among the lowest normalized peripheral clonal expansion, particularly in CD8+ T cells. After ivuxolimab, CD8+ T cells had more expanded clones than CD4+ T cells on average. At doses of 0.1 to 3.0 mg/kg, clonal expansion of both CD4+ and CD8+ blood T cells was observed from baseline to week 6. The antigen specificity of the peripheral T cells that underwent clonal expansion was not determined. Low levels of normalized T-cell clonal expansion were also shown by some nonresponding patients.

Genomic DNA was isolated from the sorted cells so that the TCRbeta CDR3 region could be sequenced. The immunoSEQ Assay was used for sequencing of TCRbeta CDR3 regions. Here the immuneACCESS table is served through TCRdb, limited to in-frame sequences with V and J called. Missing clones are a known gap in these copies; in checked studies unresolved V genes cover under half, and the rest lacks a known reason. The sample has 50,000 or so clones on record, around 88% of them singletons. The ten largest account for around 30% of the sample. The germline V gene sets CDR1 to SGHRS and CDR2 to YFSETQ. The trim is 3 bases for V and 2 bases for J, with a gap of 12 bases between the germline ends. The CDR3 spans 14 residues, from the cysteine through the phenylalanine. Only the CDR3 portion is preserved as DNA: 42 bases, with reading frame beginning at the first base. Regarding this clone: Its target antigen remains unknown. Base qualities are not at hand, and no much larger clone is one base apart.

Patients with a history of autoimmune disease or receiving systemic immunosuppression were excluded from the trial. Peripheral blood for TCR sequencing was collected from all dose cohorts at baseline, on cycle 4 day 1, and on cycle 7 day 1. Samples were obtained from an open-label, multicenter, first-in-human phase I dose-escalation trial of ivuxolimab. The trial enrolled adults with locally advanced or metastatic head and neck squamous cell, hepatocellular, melanoma or renal cell carcinoma. Before TCR sequencing, CD4+ and CD8+ T cells were separately sorted from peripheral blood. The sequencing here drew on CD4+ or CD8+ T cells sorted from blood, taken in a trial of the OX40 agonist ivuxolimab. This chain joins TRBV5-1 to TRBJ2-7; no D gene is confidently identified. This TCR came from an adult with an advanced solid tumor such as melanoma, head and neck, liver or kidney cancer. DNA sequence: TGCGCCAGCAGCTGGGCAGGAACTCCCTACGAGCAGTACTTC. This yields the protein CASSWAGTPYEQYF.